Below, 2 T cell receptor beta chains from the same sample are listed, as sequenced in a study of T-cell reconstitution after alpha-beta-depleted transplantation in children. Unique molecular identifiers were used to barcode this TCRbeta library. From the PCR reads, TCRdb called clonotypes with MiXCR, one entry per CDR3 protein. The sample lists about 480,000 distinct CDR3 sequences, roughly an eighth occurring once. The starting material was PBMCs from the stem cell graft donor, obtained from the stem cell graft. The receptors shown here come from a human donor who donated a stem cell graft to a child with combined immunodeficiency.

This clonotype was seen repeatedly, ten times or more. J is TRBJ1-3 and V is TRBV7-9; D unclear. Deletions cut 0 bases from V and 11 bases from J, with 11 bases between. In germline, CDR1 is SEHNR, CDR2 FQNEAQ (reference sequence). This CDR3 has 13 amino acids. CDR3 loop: CASSLAEAYPIYF. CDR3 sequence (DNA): TGTGCCAGCAGCTTAGCCGAGGCTTACCCCATATATTTT.

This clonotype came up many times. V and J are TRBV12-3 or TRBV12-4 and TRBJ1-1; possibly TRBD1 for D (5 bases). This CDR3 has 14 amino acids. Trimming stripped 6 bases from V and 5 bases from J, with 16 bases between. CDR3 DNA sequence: TGTGCCAGCAGCCCAGCGCGGGGGGGGACTGAAGCTTTCTTT. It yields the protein CASSPARGGTEAFF.